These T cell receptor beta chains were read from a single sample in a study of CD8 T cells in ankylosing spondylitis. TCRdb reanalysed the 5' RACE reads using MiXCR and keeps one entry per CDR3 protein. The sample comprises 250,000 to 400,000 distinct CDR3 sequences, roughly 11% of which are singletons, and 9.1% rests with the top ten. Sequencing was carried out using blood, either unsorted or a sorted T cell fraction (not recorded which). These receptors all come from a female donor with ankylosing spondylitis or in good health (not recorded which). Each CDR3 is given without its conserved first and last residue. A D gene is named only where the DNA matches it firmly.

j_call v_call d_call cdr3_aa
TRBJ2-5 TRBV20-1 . SARDNTRAQETQY
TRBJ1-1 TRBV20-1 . SARDPRRSTEAF
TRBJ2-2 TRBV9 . ASSVGGTATGELF
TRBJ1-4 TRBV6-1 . ASSRGPGATNEKLF
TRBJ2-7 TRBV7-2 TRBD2 ASRGASGAIEQY
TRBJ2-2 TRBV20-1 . SARQDRTNTGELF
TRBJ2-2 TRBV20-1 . SAMETGELF
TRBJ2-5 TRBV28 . ASSFDSPGTRFTQY
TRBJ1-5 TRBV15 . ATSPDAQGKNSNQPQH
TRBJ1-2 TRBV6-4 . ASSDSGVHMGGYT
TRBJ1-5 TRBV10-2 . ASSEVAGNQPQH
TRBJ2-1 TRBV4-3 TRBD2 ASSQGMGASGRNEQF
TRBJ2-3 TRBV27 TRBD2 ASSDPSGSTDTQY
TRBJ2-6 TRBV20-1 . SASTPYGANVLT
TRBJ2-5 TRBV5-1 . ASSLDGFRGQETQY
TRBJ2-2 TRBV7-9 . ASRLRGVNPGELF
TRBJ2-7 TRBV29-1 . SVTLSGHRNAYEQY
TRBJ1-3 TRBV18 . ASSPTAISGNTIY
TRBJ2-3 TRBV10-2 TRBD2 ASRAGGLTDTQY
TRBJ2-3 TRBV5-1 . ASSLPLSDTQY
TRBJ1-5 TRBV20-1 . SASQAYPGDNQPQH
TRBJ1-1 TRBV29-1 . SVGFRQWGEAF
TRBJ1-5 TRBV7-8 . ASSPGVGGYNQPQH
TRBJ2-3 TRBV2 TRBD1 ASSELGGKADTQY
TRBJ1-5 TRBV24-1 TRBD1 ATTPRGLSNQPQH
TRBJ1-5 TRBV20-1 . SALGHSNQPQH
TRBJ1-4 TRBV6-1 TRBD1 ASQGGVSEKLF
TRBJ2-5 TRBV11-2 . ASSEEFLRGETQY
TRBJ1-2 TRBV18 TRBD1 ASSLTGQDYGYT
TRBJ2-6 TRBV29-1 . SVEEKGLTGANVLT
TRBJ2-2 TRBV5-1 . ASSFWTENTGELF
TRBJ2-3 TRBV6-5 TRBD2 ASSFSGGLSDTQY
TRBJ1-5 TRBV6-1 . ASKTVSNQPQH
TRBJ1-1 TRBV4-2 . ASSQAGGATNTEAF
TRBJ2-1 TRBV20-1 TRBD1 SARGGDRYNEQF
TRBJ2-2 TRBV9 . ASSPSMANTGELF
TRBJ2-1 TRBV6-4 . ASSDSNQNEQF
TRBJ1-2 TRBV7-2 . ASRDQGSDGYT
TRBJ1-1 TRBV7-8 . ASSPRDLDTEAF
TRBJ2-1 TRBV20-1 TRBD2 SAGRGLVTYEQF
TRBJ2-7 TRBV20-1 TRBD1 SAIDRGLYEQY
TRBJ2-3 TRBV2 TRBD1 ASSEGRGRTDTQY
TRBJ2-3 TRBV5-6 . ASSLAPGLGTDTQY
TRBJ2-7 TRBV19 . ASSKLATGQSYEQY